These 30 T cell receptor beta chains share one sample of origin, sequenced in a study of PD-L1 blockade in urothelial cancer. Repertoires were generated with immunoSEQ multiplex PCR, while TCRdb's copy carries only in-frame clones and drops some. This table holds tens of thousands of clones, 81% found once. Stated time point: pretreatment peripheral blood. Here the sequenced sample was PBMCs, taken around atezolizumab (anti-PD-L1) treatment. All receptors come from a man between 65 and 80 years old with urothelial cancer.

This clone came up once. CDR3: CASSPRGLGDLFF. The DNA of the CDR3 is TGCGCCAGCAGTCCCCGGGGCCTGGGGGACTTGTTCTTC. V usage is TRBV10-1 and J usage is TRBJ2-1; a weak D match, TRBD2 (6 bases). The V and J ends lost 5 bases and 15 bases respectively, with 20 bases between them. Germline V gives CDR1 WNHNN, CDR2 SYGVQD (reference sequence). The CDR3 covers 13 residues.

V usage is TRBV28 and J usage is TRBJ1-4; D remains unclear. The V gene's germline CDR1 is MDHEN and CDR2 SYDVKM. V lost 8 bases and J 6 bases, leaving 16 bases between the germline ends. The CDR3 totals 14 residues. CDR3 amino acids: CASLNRGGHEKLFF. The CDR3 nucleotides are TGTGCCAGCCTGAACCGGGGTGGGCATGAAAAACTGTTTTTT. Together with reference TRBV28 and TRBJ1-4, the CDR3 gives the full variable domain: DVKVTQSSRYLVKRTGEKVFLECVQDMDHENMFWYRQDPGLGLRLIYFSYDVKMKEKGDIPEGYSVSREKKERFSLILESASTNQTSMYLCASLNRGGHEKLFFGSGTQLSVL.

CDR3: CASSSPTSGRVYEQYF. As DNA, the CDR3 is TGTGCCAGCAGCTCACCGACTAGCGGGAGGGTGTACGAGCAGTACTTC. This rearrangement joins TRBV7-2 to TRBJ2-7; TRBD2 matches 14 bases. V was pared by 4 bases and J by 4 bases, with 6 bases of the junction left unmatched. Germline loops: CDR1 SGHTA, CDR2 FQGNSA. The length of the CDR3 is 16 residues.

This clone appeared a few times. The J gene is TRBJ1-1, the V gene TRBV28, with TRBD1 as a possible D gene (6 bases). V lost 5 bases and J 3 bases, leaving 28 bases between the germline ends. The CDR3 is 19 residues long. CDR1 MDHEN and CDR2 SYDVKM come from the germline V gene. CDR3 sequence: CASSLLLTGRSRGDTEAFF. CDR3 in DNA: TGTGCCAGCAGTCTACTACTAACAGGGCGGAGTCGGGGAGACACTGAAGCTTTCTTT.

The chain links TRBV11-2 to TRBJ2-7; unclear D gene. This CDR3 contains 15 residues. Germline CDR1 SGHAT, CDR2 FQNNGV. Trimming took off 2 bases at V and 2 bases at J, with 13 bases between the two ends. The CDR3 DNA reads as TGTGCCAGCAGCTTATTCGACTCAGAGGCCTACGAGCAGTACTTC. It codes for CASSLFDSEAYEQYF.

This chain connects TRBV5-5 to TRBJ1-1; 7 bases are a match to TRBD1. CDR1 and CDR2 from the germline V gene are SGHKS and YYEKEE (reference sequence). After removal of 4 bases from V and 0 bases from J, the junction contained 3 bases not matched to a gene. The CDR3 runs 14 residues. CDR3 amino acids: CASSRDRVNTEAFF. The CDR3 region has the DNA TGTGCCAGCAGCAGAGACAGGGTGAACACTGAAGCTTTCTTT.

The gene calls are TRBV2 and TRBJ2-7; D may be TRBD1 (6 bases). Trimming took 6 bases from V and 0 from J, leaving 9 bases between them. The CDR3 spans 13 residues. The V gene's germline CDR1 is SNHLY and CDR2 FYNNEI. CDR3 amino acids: CASSRDISYEQYF. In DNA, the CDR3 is TGTGCCAGCAGCCGGGACATCTCCTACGAGCAGTACTTC. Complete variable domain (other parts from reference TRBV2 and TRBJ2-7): EPEVTQTPSHQVTQMGQEVILRCVPISNHLYFYWYRQILGQKVEFLVSFYNNEISEKSEIFDDQFSVERPDGSNFTLKIRSTKLEDSAMYFCASSRDISYEQYFGPGTRLTVT.

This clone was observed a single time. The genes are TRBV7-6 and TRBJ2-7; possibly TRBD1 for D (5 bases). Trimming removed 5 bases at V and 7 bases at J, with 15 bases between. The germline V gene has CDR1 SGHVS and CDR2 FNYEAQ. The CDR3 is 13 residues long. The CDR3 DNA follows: TGTGCCAGCAGCCCCGACAGTTTTTTTGAGCAGTACTTC. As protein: CASSPDSFFEQYF.

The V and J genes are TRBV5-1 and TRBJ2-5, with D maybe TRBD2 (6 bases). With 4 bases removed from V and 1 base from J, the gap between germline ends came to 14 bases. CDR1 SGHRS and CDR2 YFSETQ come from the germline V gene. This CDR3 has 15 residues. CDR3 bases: TGCGCCAGCAGCCAAGGAGGGAGCCCCCAAGAGACCCAGTACTTC. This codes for CASSQGGSPQETQYF. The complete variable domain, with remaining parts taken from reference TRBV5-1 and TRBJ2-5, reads KAGVTQTPRYLIKTRGQQVTLSCSPISGHRSVSWYQQTPGQGLQFLFEYFSETQRNKGNFPGRFSGRQFSNSRSEMNVSTLELGDSALYLCASSQGGSPQETQYFGPGTRLLVL.

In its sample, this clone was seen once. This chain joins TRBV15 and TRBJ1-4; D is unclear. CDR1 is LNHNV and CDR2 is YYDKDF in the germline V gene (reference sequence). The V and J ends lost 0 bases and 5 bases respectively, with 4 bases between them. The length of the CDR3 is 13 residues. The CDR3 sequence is CATSRDQNEKLFF. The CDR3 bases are TGTGCCACCAGCAGAGACCAAAATGAAAAACTGTTTTTT.

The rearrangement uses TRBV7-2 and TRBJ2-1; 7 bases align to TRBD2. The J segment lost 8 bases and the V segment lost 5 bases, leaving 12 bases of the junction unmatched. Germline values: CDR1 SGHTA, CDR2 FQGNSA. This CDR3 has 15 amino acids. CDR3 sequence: CASSPWGEGMDEQFF. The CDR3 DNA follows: TGTGCCAGCAGCCCGTGGGGGGAGGGTATGGATGAGCAGTTCTTC.

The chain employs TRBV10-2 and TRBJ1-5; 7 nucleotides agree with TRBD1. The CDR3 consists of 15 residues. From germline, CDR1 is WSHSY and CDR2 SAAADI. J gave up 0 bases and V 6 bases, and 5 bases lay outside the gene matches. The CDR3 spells CASSLQGYSNQPQHF. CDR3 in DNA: TGCGCCAGCAGCCTACAGGGGTATAGCAATCAGCCCCAGCATTTT.

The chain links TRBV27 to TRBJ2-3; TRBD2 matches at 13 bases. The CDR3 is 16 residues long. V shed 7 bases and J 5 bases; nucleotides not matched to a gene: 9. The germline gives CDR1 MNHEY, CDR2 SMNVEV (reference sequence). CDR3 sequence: CASTPTSGRAIDTQYF. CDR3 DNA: TGTGCCAGCACCCCCACTAGCGGGAGGGCAATAGATACGCAGTATTTT.

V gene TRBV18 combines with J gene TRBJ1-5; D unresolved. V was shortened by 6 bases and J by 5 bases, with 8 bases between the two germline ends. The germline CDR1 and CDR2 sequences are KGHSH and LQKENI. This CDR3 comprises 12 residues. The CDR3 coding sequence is TGTGCCAGCTCCCCGGTAGATCAGCCCCAGCATTTT. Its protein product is CASSPVDQPQHF.

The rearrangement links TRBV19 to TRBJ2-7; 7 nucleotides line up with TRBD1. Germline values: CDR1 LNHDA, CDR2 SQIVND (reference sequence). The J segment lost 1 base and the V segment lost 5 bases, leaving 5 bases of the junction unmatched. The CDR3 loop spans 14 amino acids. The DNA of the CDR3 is TGTGCCAGTAGTGCCGGGACAGAGTCCTACGAGCAGTACTTC. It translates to CASSAGTESYEQYF.

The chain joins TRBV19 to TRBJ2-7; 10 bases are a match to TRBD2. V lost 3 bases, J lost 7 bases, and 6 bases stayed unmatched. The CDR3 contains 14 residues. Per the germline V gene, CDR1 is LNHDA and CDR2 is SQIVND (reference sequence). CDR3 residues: CASSMSRTSGEQYF. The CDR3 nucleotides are TGTGCCAGTAGTATGAGTCGGACTAGCGGAGAGCAGTACTTC.

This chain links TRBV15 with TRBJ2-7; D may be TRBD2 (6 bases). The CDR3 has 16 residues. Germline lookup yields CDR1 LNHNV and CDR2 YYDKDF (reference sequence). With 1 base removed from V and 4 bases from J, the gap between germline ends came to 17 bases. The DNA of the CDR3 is TGTGCCACCAGCAGAGCCGGGAGTAGTAGTGTGTACGAGCAGTACTTC. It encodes CATSRAGSSSVYEQYF. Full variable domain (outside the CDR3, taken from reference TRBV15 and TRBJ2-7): DAMVIQNPRYQVTQFGKPVTLSCSQTLNHNVMYWYQQKSSQAPKLLFHYYDKDFNNEADTPDNFQSRRPNTSFCFLDIRSPGLGDTAMYLCATSRAGSSSVYEQYFGPGTRLTVT.

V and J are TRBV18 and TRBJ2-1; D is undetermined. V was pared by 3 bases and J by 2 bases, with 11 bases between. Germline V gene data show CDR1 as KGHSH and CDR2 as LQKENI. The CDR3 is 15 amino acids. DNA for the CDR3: TGTGCCAGCTCACCCGAAACGGTTACCTACAATGAGCAGTTCTTC. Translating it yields CASSPETVTYNEQFF.

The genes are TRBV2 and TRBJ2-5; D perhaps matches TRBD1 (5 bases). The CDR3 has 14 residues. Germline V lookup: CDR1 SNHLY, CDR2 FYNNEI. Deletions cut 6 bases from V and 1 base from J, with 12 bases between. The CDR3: CASRIDRAQETQYF. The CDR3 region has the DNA TGTGCCAGCAGGATAGACAGAGCCCAAGAGACCCAGTACTTC.

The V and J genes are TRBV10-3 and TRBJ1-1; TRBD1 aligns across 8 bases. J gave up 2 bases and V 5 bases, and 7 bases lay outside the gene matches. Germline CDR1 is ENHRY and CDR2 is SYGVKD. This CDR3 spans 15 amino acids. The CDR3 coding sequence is TGTGCCATCAGTAATAGGACAGGGAAAAACACTGAAGCTTTCTTT. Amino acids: CAISNRTGKNTEAFF.

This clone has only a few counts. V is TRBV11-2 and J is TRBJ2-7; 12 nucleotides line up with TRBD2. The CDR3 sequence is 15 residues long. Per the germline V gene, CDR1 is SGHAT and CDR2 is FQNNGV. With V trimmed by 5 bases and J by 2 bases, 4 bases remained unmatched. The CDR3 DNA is TGTGCCAGCAGCCCGACTAGCGGGAGCCCCTACGAGCAGTACTTC. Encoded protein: CASSPTSGSPYEQYF.

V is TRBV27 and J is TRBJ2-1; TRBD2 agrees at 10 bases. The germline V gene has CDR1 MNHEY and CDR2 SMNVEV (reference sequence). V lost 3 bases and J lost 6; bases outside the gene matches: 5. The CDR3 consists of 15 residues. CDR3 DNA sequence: TGTGCCAGCAGTTTGCTAGCGGGAGTTGTCAATGAGCAGTTCTTC. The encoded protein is CASSLLAGVVNEQFF.

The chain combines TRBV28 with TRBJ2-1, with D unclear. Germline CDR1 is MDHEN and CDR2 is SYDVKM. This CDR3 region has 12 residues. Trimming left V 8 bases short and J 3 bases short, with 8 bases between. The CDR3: CASGQRYNEQFF. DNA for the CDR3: TGTGCCAGCGGGCAACGCTACAATGAGCAGTTCTTC.

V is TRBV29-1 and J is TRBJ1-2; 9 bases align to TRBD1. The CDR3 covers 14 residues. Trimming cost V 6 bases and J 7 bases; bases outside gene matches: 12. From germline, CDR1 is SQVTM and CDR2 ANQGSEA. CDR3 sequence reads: CSVRVGTGSSGYTF. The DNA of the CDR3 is TGCAGCGTGAGGGTCGGGACAGGGTCGTCTGGCTACACCTTC.

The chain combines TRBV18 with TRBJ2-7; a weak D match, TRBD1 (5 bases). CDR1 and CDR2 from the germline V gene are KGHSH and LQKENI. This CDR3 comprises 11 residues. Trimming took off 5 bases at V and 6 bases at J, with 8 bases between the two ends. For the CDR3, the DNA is TGTGCCAGCTCAGGTCAGGGCGAGCAGTACTTC. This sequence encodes CASSGQGEQYF.

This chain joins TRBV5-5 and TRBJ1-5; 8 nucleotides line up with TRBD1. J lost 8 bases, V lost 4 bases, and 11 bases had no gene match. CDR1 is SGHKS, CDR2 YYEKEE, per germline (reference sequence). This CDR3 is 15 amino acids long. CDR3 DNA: TGTGCCAGCAGCCCCGGACAGGGCCTCGGAGAGCCCCAGCATTTT. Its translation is CASSPGQGLGEPQHF. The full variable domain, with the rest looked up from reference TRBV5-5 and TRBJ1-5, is DAGVTQSPTHLIKTRGQQVTLRCSPISGHKSVSWYQQVLGQGPQFIFQYYEKEERGRGNFPDRFSARQFPNYSSELNVNALLLGDSALYLCASSPGQGLGEPQHFGDGTRLSIL.

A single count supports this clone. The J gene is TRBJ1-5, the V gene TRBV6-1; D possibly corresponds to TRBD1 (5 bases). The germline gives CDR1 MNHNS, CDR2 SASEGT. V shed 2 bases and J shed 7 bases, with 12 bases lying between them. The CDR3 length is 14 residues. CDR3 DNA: TGTGCCAGCAGTGAACTCACCCCAGGGCAGCCCCAGCATTTT. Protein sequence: CASSELTPGQPQHF.

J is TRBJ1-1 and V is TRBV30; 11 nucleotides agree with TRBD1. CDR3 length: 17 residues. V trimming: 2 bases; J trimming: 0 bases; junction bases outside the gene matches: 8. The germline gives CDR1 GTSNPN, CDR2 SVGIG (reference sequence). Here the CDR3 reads CAWSKGQGAFMNTEAFF. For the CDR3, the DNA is TGTGCCTGGAGTAAAGGACAGGGGGCCTTCATGAACACTGAAGCTTTCTTT.

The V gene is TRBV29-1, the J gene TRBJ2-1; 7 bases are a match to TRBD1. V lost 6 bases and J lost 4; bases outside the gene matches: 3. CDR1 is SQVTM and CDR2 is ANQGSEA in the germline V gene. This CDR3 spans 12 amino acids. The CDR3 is CSVGQLYNEQFF. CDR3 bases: TGCAGCGTGGGACAGCTTTACAATGAGCAGTTCTTC.

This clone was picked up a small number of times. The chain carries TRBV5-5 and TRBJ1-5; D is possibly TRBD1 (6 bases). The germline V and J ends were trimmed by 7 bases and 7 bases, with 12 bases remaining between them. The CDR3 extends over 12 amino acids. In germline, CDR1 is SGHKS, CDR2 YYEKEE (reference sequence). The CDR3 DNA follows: TGTGCCAGCCAGGGGCTGGGGCAGCCCCAGCATTTT. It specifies CASQGLGQPQHF. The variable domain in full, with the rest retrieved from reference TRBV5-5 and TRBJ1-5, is DAGVTQSPTHLIKTRGQQVTLRCSPISGHKSVSWYQQVLGQGPQFIFQYYEKEERGRGNFPDRFSARQFPNYSSELNVNALLLGDSALYLCASQGLGQPQHFGDGTRLSIL.